These 25 T cell receptor beta chains share one sample of origin, sequenced in a study of identical twins. TCRdb independently ran MiXCR on the 5' RACE reads; one entry per CDR3 protein. Altogether nearly 650,000 distinct CDR3 sequences are present, roughly 6.6% being singletons, with the ten largest covering 1.5% to 2%. The same specimen was also included in a second study, on yellow fever vaccine responses in identical twins.

Sequenced material: PBMCs. The receptors originated from a woman between 18 and 29 years old in good health.

The chain combines TRBV24-1 with TRBJ2-7; D is undetermined. Germline V lookup: CDR1 KGHDR, CDR2 SFDVKD. Trimming took off 9 bases at V and 0 bases at J, with 14 bases between the two ends. The CDR3 extends over 14 amino acids. Here the CDR3 DNA reads TGTGCCACCCGGGCCCGGGCGAGCTCCTACGAGCAGTACTTC. Amino acid sequence: CATRARASSYEQYF.

This clonotype showed up just a few times. The chain recombines TRBV5-1 with TRBJ2-1, with 10 bases fitting TRBD2. With V trimmed by 1 base and J by 7 bases, 23 bases remained unmatched. The CDR3 has 21 amino acids. Per germline, CDR1 SGHRS and CDR2 YFSETQ. The CDR3 reads CASSLYIRAASGRIFINEQFF. The CDR3 coding sequence is TGCGCCAGCAGCTTGTATATAAGGGCGGCTAGCGGGAGAATATTTATAAATGAGCAGTTCTTC.

This clonotype was observed at least ten times. CDR3 in DNA: TGCGCCAGCAGCTTGGAGGACAGGGGGCGTACCGAGCAGTACTTC. Translating gives CASSLEDRGRTEQYF. The chain uses TRBV5-1 and TRBJ2-7, with 11 positions matching TRBD1. CDR1 SGHRS and CDR2 YFSETQ come from the germline V gene. V lost 0 bases and J lost 6; bases outside the gene matches: 5. The CDR3 covers 15 residues.

In its sample, this clonotype was seen many times. V usage is TRBV2 and J usage is TRBJ2-1; TRBD1 is a possible D gene (5 bases). V lost 3 bases, J lost 9 bases, and 9 bases lay in between. CDR3 length equals 12 residues. Germline V gene lookup returns CDR1 SNHLY and CDR2 FYNNEI. CDR3 amino acids: CASSDPRVEQFF. DNA of the CDR3: TGTGCCAGCAGTGACCCCAGGGTTGAGCAGTTCTTC.

In its sample, this clonotype was seen many times. Here the CDR3 reads CASRGGTEQFF. The CDR3 DNA is TGTGCCAGCAGGGGCGGGACCGAGCAGTTCTTC. The J gene is TRBJ2-1, the V gene TRBV2; D may be TRBD2 (6 bases). The CDR3 length is 11 residues. In germline, CDR1 is SNHLY, CDR2 FYNNEI. The ends were cut back, 6 bases at V and 10 bases at J, with 10 bases in the middle.

This clonotype was observed a handful of times. V gene TRBV14 combines with J gene TRBJ1-6, with 8 positions matching TRBD1. From germline, CDR1 is SGHDN and CDR2 FVKESK. This CDR3 spans 15 amino acids. V shed 4 bases and J 12 bases; nucleotides not matched to a gene: 11. The CDR3 here is CASSRDAGTGRPLHF. The CDR3 nucleotides are TGTGCCAGCAGCCGAGATGCCGGGACAGGCCGACCCCTCCACTTT.

The chain combines TRBV29-1 with TRBJ1-4; 7 nucleotides match TRBD1. This CDR3 has 12 residues. Germline assignment: CDR1 SQVTM and CDR2 ANQGSEA. The trim removed 6 bases at V and 8 bases at J, leaving 6 bases unmatched. The CDR3 spells CSVILTGEKLFF. CDR3 nucleotide sequence: TGCAGCGTAATTCTGACAGGGGAAAAACTGTTTTTT. The variable domain in full, completed from reference TRBV29-1 and TRBJ1-4, reads SAVISQKPSRDICQRGTSLTIQCQVDSQVTMMFWYRQQPGQSLTLIATANQGSEATYESGFVIDKFPISRPNLTFSTLTVSNMSPEDSSIYLCSVILTGEKLFFGSGTQLSVL.

V is TRBV7-9 and J is TRBJ1-1; the match to TRBD1 covers 9 bases. There are 14 residues in the CDR3. V shed 7 bases, J shed 2 bases, and the junction held 5 bases outside the gene matches. Germline values: CDR1 SEHNR, CDR2 FQNEAQ (reference sequence). The CDR3 here is CASNQGQGNTEAFF. Here the CDR3 DNA reads TGTGCCAGCAACCAGGGACAGGGCAACACTGAAGCTTTCTTT.

The chain uses TRBV15 and TRBJ2-1, with D possibly matching TRBD1 (5 bases). CDR1 is LNHNV, CDR2 YYDKDF, per germline (reference sequence). Trimming removed 0 bases from V and 9 bases from J, with 18 bases in between. This CDR3 contains 16 residues. The CDR3 region is CATSRDGQGGKGEQFF. Here the CDR3 DNA reads TGTGCCACCAGCAGAGATGGGCAGGGTGGTAAGGGTGAGCAGTTCTTC.

This clonotype was counted a few times. The CDR3 region is CSARVGSGRKTDTQYF. The CDR3 coding sequence is TGCAGTGCTAGAGTTGGTAGCGGGAGGAAAACGGATACGCAGTATTTT. This chain links TRBV20-1 with TRBJ2-3; TRBD2 matches 10 bases. Germline CDR1 and CDR2: DFQATT and SNEGSKA (reference sequence). The CDR3 sequence is 16 residues long. The trim removed 1 base at V and 6 bases at J, leaving 10 bases unmatched.

This clonotype was picked up many times. The chain carries TRBV12-3 or TRBV12-4 and TRBJ2-3; D could derive from TRBD1 or TRBD2 (5 bases each). Trimming left V 5 bases short and J 10 bases short, with 10 bases between. The CDR3 runs 11 residues. The CDR3 DNA is TGTGCCAGCAGTAAGGGGAGCGCGCAGTATTTT. Encoded protein: CASSKGSAQYF.

The V call is TRBV5-1, the J call TRBJ2-2; D not resolved. Deletions cut 1 base from V and 1 base from J, with 8 bases between. Germline loops: CDR1 SGHRS, CDR2 YFSETQ. CDR3 length: 15 residues. As DNA, the CDR3 is TGCGCCAGCAGCTTGACGCAGCAGAACACCGGGGAGCTGTTTTTT. Translation gives CASSLTQQNTGELFF. Together with reference TRBV5-1 and TRBJ2-2, the CDR3 gives the full variable domain: KAGVTQTPRYLIKTRGQQVTLSCSPISGHRSVSWYQQTPGQGLQFLFEYFSETQRNKGNFPGRFSGRQFSNSRSEMNVSTLELGDSALYLCASSLTQQNTGELFFGEGSRLTVL.

The chain couples TRBV29-1 to TRBJ2-7; D is possibly TRBD2 (5 bases). Germline V lookup: CDR1 SQVTM, CDR2 ANQGSEA. Trimming left V 7 bases short and J 2 bases short, with 18 bases between. There are 14 residues in the CDR3. The CDR3: CSAATSDSPYEQYF. The CDR3, as DNA: TGCAGCGCCGCGACCTCGGACTCGCCCTACGAGCAGTACTTC.

This clonotype was detected a few times. The chain carries TRBV20-1 and TRBJ1-2; no firm D call. Per germline, CDR1 DFQATT and CDR2 SNEGSKA (reference sequence). The CDR3 extends over 14 amino acids. V was shortened by 5 bases and J by 0 bases, with 13 bases between the two germline ends. This CDR3 is CSAVTELTNYGYTF. The CDR3 DNA reads TGCAGTGCTGTCACAGAGCTAACTAACTATGGCTACACCTTC.

This clonotype turned up a few times. The chain is built from TRBV3-1 and TRBJ2-3; D may be TRBD1 (5 bases). Trimming took 0 bases from V and 5 from J, leaving 15 bases between them. The CDR3 sequence is 16 residues long. CDR1 LGHDT and CDR2 YNNKEL come from the germline V gene (reference sequence). CDR3 residues: CASSQESSGLIDTQYF. CDR3 coding DNA: TGTGCCAGCAGCCAAGAATCGTCAGGGCTTATAGATACGCAGTATTTT.

In its sample, this clonotype was seen many times. The chain couples TRBV24-1 to TRBJ2-1; TRBD2 agrees at 11 bases. J gave up 2 bases and V 2 bases, and 4 bases lay outside the gene matches. The CDR3 sequence is 17 residues long. From germline, CDR1 is KGHDR and CDR2 SFDVKD. The CDR3 DNA sequence: TGTGCCACCAGTGATTCCATAGCGGGAGGGCCCTACAATGAGCAGTTCTTC. This codes for CATSDSIAGGPYNEQFF.

In this sample, this clonotype turned up a few times. The rearrangement uses TRBV28 and TRBJ2-1, with 10 bases identical to TRBD2. Germline CDR1 MDHEN, CDR2 SYDVKM. With V trimmed by 5 bases and J by 4 bases, 8 bases remained unmatched. CDR3 length: 16 residues. The CDR3 spells CASSALLAGTYNEQFF. The CDR3 DNA is TGTGCCAGCAGTGCCCTACTAGCGGGGACATACAATGAGCAGTTCTTC. Drawing the rest from reference TRBV28 and TRBJ2-1, the complete variable domain is DVKVTQSSRYLVKRTGEKVFLECVQDMDHENMFWYRQDPGLGLRLIYFSYDVKMKEKGDIPEGYSVSREKKERFSLILESASTNQTSMYLCASSALLAGTYNEQFFGPGTRLTVL.

The chain links TRBV20-1 to TRBJ2-3, with 9 bases that match TRBD2. The germline V gene encodes CDR1 DFQATT and CDR2 SNEGSKA (reference sequence). The CDR3 runs 13 residues. The CDR3 reads CSPSSGGTDTQYF. The CDR3 DNA is TGCAGCCCTTCTAGCGGGGGCACAGATACGCAGTATTTT.

This clonotype occurred a few times. The chain joins TRBV2 to TRBJ1-1; D remains ambiguous. Germline assignment: CDR1 SNHLY and CDR2 FYNNEI. The CDR3 is made up of 13 amino acids. Trimming removed 6 bases at V and 2 bases at J, with 10 bases between. The CDR3 loop is CASREEVNTEAFF. The CDR3 region has the DNA TGTGCCAGCAGGGAGGAAGTTAACACTGAAGCTTTCTTT.

This clonotype came up a few times. The rearrangement links TRBV2 to TRBJ2-1; 14 bases match TRBD2. The CDR3 is 18 amino acids. CDR1 is SNHLY and CDR2 is FYNNEI in the germline V gene. J was trimmed by 0 bases and V by 5 bases; bases with no gene match: 6. The CDR3 region is CASSKGLAGGSSYNEQFF. As DNA, the CDR3 is TGTGCCAGCAGTAAAGGACTAGCGGGAGGCAGCTCCTACAATGAGCAGTTCTTC.

The chain links TRBV12-3 or TRBV12-4 to TRBJ2-5, with D perhaps TRBD2 (7 bases). The CDR3 runs to 16 residues. Trimming left V 0 bases short and J 2 bases short, with 13 bases between. CDR3 coding DNA: TGTGCCAGCAGTTTAGCGCACGGGGGGCTTCAAGAGACCCAGTACTTC. Its protein product is CASSLAHGGLQETQYF.

The rearrangement joins TRBV6-2 or TRBV6-3 to TRBJ1-5; D possibly corresponds to TRBD1 (6 bases). The CDR3 has 14 amino acids. Germline V gene data show CDR1 as MNHEY and CDR2 as SVGEGT. The V gene lost 2 bases and the J gene lost 4 bases, with 9 bases spanning the gap. The CDR3 bases are TGTGCCAGCAGTTACAGGACAGCTAATCAGCCCCAGCATTTT. This translates into CASSYRTANQPQHF.

This clonotype was picked up many times. The genes are TRBV11-1 and TRBJ2-7, with 7 nucleotides matching TRBD1. CDR1 and CDR2 from the germline V gene are SGHAT and FQDESV (reference sequence). The CDR3 loop spans 13 amino acids. The CDR3, as DNA: TGCGCCAGCAGCTTGGGACAGTCCTACGAGCAGTACGTC. Amino acids: CASSLGQSYEQYV.

Only a few counts were recorded for this clonotype. The gene calls are TRBV9 and TRBJ2-5, with D perhaps matching TRBD2 (7 bases). This CDR3 has 15 amino acids. Per germline, CDR1 SGDLS and CDR2 YYNGEE. Trimming removed 1 base from V and 10 bases from J, with 20 bases in between. CDR3 DNA: TGTGCCAGCAGCGTACAGCGGGAATCGCAAGGGGGCCAGTACTTC. Protein: CASSVQRESQGGQYF.

The V and J genes are TRBV20-1 and TRBJ2-3; no reliable D call. CDR1 is DFQATT and CDR2 is SNEGSKA in the germline V gene (reference sequence). The V and J ends lost 3 bases and 6 bases respectively, with 13 bases between them. This CDR3 comprises 13 residues. CDR3 region: CSASILGADTQYF. As DNA, the CDR3 is TGCAGTGCTAGTATTCTAGGAGCGGATACGCAGTATTTT.